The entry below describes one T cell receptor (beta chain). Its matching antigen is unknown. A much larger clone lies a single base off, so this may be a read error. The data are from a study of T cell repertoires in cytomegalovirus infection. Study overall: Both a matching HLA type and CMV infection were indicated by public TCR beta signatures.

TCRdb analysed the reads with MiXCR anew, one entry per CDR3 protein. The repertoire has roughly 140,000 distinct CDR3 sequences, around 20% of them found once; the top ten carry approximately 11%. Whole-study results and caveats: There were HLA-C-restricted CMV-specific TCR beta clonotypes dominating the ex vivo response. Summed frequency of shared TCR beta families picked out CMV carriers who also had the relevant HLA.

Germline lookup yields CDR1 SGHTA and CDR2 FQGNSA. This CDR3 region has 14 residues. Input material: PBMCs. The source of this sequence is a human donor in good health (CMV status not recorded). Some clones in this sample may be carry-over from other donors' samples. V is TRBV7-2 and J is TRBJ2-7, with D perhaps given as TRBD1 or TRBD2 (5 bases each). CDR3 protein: CPSSQDGTLDEQYF. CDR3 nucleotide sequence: TGTCCCAGCAGCCAGGACGGGACCCTCGACGAGCAGTACTTC.